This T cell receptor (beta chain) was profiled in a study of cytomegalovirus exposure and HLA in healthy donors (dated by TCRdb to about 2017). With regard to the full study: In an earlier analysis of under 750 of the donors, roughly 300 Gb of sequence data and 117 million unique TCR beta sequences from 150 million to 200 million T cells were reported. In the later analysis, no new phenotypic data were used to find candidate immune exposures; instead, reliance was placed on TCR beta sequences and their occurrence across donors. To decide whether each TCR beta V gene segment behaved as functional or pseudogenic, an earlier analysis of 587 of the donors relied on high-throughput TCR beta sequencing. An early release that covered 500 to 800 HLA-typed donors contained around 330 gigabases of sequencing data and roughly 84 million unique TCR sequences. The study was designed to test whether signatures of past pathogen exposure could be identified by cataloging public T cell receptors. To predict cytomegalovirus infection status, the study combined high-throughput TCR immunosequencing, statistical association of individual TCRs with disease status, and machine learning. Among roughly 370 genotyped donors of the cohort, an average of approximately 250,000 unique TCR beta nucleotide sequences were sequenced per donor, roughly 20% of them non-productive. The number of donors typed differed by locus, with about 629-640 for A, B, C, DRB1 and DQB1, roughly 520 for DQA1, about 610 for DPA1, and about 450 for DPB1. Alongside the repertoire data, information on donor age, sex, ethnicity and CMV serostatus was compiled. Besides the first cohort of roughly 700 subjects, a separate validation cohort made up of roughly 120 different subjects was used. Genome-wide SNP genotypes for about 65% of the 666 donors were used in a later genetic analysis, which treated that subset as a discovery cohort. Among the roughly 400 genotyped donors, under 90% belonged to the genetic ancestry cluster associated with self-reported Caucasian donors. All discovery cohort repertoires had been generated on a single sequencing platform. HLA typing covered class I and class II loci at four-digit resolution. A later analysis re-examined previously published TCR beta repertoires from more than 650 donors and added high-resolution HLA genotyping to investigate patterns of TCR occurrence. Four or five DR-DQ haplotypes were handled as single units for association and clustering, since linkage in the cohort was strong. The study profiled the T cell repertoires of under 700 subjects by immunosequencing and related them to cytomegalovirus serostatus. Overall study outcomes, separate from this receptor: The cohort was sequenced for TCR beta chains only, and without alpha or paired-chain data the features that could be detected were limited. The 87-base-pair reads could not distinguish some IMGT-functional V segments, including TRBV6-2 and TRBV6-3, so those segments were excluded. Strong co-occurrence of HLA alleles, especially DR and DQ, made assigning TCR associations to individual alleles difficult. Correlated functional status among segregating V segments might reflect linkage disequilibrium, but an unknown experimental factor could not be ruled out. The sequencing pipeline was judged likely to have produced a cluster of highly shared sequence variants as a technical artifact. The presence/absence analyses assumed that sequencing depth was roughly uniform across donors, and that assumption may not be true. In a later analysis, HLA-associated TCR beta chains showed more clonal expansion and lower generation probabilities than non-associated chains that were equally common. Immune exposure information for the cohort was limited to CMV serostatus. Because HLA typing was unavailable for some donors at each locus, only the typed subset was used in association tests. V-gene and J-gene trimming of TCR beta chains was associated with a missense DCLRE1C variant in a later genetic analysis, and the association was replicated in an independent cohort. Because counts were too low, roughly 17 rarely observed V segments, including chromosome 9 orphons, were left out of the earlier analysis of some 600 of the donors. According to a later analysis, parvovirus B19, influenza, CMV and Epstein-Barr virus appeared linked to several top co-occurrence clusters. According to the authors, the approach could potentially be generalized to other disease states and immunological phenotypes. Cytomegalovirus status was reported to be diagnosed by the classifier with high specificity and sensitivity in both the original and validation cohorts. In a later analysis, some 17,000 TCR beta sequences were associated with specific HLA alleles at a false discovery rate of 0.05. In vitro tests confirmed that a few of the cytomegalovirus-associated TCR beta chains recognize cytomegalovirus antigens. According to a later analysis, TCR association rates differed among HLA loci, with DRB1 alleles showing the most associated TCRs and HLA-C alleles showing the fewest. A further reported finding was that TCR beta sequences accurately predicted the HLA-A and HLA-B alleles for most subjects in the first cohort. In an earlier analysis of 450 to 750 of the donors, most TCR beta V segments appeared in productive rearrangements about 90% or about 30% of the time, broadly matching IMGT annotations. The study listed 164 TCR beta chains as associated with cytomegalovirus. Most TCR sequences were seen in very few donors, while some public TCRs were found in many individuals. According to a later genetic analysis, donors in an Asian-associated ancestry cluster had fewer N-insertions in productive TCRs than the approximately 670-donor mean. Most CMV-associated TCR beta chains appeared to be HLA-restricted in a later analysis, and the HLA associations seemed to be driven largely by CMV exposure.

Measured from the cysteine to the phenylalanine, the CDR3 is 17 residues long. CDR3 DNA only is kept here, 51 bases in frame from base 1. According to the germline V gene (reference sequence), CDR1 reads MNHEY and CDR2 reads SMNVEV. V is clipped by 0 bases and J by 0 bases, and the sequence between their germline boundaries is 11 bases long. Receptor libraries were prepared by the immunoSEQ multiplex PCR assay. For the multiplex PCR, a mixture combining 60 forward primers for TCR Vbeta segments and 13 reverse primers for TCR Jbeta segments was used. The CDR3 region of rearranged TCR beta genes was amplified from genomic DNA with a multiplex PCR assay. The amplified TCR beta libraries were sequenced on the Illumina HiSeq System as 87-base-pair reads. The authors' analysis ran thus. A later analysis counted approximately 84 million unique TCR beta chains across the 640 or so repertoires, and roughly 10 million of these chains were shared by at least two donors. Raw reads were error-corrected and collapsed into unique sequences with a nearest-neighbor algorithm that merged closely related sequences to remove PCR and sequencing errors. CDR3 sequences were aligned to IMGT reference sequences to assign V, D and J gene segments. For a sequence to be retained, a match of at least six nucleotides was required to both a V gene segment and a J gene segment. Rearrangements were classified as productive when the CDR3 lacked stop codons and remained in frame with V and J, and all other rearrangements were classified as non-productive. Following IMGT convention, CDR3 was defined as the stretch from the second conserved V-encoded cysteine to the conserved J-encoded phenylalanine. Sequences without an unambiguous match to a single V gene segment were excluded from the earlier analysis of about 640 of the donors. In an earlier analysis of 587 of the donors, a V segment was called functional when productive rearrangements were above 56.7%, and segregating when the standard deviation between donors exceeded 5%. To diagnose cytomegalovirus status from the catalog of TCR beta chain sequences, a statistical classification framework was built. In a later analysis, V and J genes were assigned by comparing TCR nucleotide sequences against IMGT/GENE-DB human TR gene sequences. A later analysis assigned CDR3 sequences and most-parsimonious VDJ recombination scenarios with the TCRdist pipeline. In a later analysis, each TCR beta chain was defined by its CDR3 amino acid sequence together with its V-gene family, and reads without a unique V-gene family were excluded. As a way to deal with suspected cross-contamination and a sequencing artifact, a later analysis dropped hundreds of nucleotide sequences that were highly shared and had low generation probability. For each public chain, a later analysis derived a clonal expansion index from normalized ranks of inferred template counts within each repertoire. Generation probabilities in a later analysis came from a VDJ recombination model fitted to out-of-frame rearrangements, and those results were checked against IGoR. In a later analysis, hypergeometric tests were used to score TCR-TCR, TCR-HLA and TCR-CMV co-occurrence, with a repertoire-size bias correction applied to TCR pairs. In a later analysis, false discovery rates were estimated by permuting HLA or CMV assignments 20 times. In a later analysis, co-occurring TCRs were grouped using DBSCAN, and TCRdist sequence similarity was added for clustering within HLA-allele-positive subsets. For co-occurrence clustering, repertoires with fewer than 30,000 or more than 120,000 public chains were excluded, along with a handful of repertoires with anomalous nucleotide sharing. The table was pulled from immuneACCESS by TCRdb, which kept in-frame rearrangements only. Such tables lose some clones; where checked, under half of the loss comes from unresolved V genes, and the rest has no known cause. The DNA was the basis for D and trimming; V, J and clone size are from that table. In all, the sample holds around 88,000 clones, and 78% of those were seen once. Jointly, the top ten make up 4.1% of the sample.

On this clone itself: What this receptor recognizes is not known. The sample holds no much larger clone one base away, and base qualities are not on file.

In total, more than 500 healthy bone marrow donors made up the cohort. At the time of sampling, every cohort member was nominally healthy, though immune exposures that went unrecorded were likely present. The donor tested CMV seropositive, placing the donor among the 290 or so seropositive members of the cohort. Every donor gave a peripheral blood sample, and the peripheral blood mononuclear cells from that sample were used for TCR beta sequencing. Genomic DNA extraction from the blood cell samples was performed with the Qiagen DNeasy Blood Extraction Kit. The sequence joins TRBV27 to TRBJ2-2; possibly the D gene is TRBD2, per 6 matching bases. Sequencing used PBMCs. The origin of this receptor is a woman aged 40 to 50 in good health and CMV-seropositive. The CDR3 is CASSLSRRGTNTGELFF. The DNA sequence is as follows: TGTGCCAGCAGTTTATCCCGCCGGGGGACGAACACCGGGGAGCTGTTTTTT.